These T cell receptor beta chains were read from a single sample in a study of blood T cell repertoires in COVID-19. The repertoire was sequenced with immunoSEQ multiplex PCR; TCRdb's copy has only in-frame clones and lacks some. The sample shows roughly 250,000 clones, around nine tenths of them seen only once. The sample taken for sequencing was PBMCs or T cells enriched from blood (not recorded which). Receptors originate from a woman in her 50s who had recovered from COVID-19. Each CDR3 is given with its conserved first and last residue. The D gene is left open where the match is weak. Clone sizes are given selectively: once, few, many, or a class where the clone is expanded.

CDR3: CASSEFGTSGNNEQFF; DNA: TGTGCCAGCAGTGAATTCGGGACTAGCGGGAACAATGAGCAGTTCTTC; V: TRBV2; size: NA; J: TRBJ2-1; D: TRBD2
CDR3: CAIGRTGETDTQYF; DNA: TGTGCCATCGGCCGGACAGGGGAGACAGATACGCAGTATTTT; V: TRBV10-3; size: NA; J: TRBJ2-3; D: TRBD1
CDR3: CASSLPLGTGPYEQYF; DNA: TGTGCCAGCAGCCTACCCCTGGGTACAGGGCCCTACGAGCAGTACTTC; V: TRBV11-2; size: NA; J: TRBJ2-7; D: NA
CDR3: CASGNNRYSGNTIYF; DNA: TGTGCTAGTGGTAATAACAGGTACTCTGGAAACACCATATATTTT; V: TRBV12-5; size: NA; J: TRBJ1-3; D: NA
CDR3: CASSSSIAEGYEQYF; DNA: TGTGCCAGCAGTTCATCGATAGCGGAAGGCTACGAGCAGTACTTC; V: TRBV6-2/TRBV6-3; size: NA; J: TRBJ2-7; D: NA
CDR3: CATSKSGSGRFYEQYF; DNA: TGTGCCACCAGTAAGTCGGGAAGCGGGAGATTTTACGAGCAGTACTTC; V: TRBV24-1; size: NA; J: TRBJ2-7; D: TRBD2
CDR3: CSASLSRQRNQPQHF; DNA: TGCAGTGCTAGTTTGAGTCGACAGCGCAATCAGCCCCAGCATTTT; V: TRBV20-1; size: NA; J: TRBJ1-5; D: NA
CDR3: CASSLMGTEAFF; DNA: TGTGCCAGCAGTTTAATGGGGACAGAAGCTTTCTTT; V: TRBV12-3/TRBV12-4; size: few; J: TRBJ1-1; D: NA
CDR3: CATSREIGVGSPYEQYF; DNA: TGTGCCACCAGCAGAGAGATAGGAGTCGGGAGTCCCTACGAGCAGTACTTC; V: TRBV15; size: NA; J: TRBJ2-7; D: NA
CDR3: CASSVGHMNTEAFF; DNA: TGTGCCAGCAGCGTAGGCCACATGAACACTGAAGCTTTCTTT; V: TRBV9; size: once; J: TRBJ1-1; D: NA
CDR3: CASSQADTISYGYTF; DNA: TGCGCCAGCAGCCAAGCGGACACGATCTCTTATGGCTACACCTTC; V: TRBV4-1; size: once; J: TRBJ1-2; D: NA
CDR3: CASSLGNSPHYGYTF; DNA: TGTGCCAGCAGCTTAGGTAACAGCCCACACTATGGCTACACCTTC; V: TRBV11-2; size: NA; J: TRBJ1-2; D: NA
CDR3: CASRAGTGNGYTF; DNA: TGCGCCAGCAGAGCCGGGACAGGGAATGGCTACACCTTC; V: TRBV5-1; size: NA; J: TRBJ1-2; D: TRBD1
CDR3: CASSSLTRGRVLSDTQYF; DNA: TGTGCCAGCAGTTCCCTCACGCGGGGCAGGGTGTTGTCAGATACGCAGTATTTT; V: TRBV28; size: NA; J: TRBJ2-3; D: NA
CDR3: CASSFSGSTDTQYF; DNA: TGTGCCAGCAGTTTTAGCGGTAGCACAGATACGCAGTATTTT; V: TRBV2; size: NA; J: TRBJ2-3; D: NA
CDR3: CAVGATWGDYGYTF; DNA: TGTGCAGTGGGGGCGACATGGGGAGACTATGGCTACACCTTC; V: TRBV12-5; size: NA; J: TRBJ1-2; D: NA
CDR3: CASSTGGKNEQFF; DNA: TGTGCCAGCTCTACAGGGGGTAAAAATGAGCAGTTCTTC; V: TRBV18; size: NA; J: TRBJ2-1; D: TRBD1
CDR3: CASYGDRGRDYGYTF; DNA: TGTGCCAGCTATGGGGACAGGGGTAGAGACTATGGCTACACCTTC; V: TRBV25-1; size: NA; J: TRBJ1-2; D: TRBD1
CDR3: CASSSGTGGVETQYF; DNA: TGTGCCAGCAGTTCCGGGACAGGGGGGGTAGAGACCCAGTACTTC; V: TRBV27; size: few; J: TRBJ2-5; D: TRBD1
CDR3: CASSLGQGQETQYF; DNA: TGTGCCAGCAGCCTCGGACAGGGCCAAGAGACCCAGTACTTC; V: TRBV9; size: NA; J: TRBJ2-5; D: TRBD1
CDR3: CASSDLSGSWIETQYF; DNA: TGTGCCAGCAGCGATTTAAGCGGGAGCTGGATCGAGACCCAGTACTTC; V: TRBV7-2; size: NA; J: TRBJ2-5; D: TRBD2
CDR3: CASSFRAGGTEAFF; DNA: TGTGCCAGCAGTTTTCGCGCAGGGGGCACTGAAGCTTTCTTT; V: TRBV28; size: NA; J: TRBJ1-1; D: TRBD1
CDR3: CASSAGTSGRTYEQYF; DNA: TGTGCCAGCAGCGCCGGGACTAGCGGGAGGACCTACGAGCAGTACTTC; V: TRBV2; size: NA; J: TRBJ2-7; D: TRBD2
CDR3: CASSLMSSGISYNEQFF; DNA: TGTGCCAGCAGCTTAATGAGTAGCGGGATCTCCTACAATGAGCAGTTCTTC; V: TRBV11-2; size: once; J: TRBJ2-1; D: TRBD2
CDR3: CASSRPGEVEFGANVLTF; DNA: TGTGCCAGCAGCCGACCGGGGGAGGTGGAATTTGGGGCCAACGTCCTGACTTTC; V: TRBV28; size: NA; J: TRBJ2-6; D: NA
CDR3: CATYSTGGNSPLHF; DNA: TGTGCCACTTATTCCACAGGGGGTAATTCACCCCTCCACTTT; V: TRBV28; size: NA; J: TRBJ1-6; D: TRBD1
CDR3: CASSSPDGTPVAPLHF; DNA: TGTGCCAGCAGTTCCCCCGACGGGACACCCGTGGCCCCCCTCCACTTT; V: TRBV28; size: NA; J: TRBJ1-6; D: NA
CDR3: CASSPQNSGANVLTF; DNA: TGTGCCAGCTCACCGCAGAACTCTGGGGCCAACGTCCTGACTTTC; V: TRBV18; size: NA; J: TRBJ2-6; D: NA
CDR3: CASYGGGRADSYEQYF; DNA: TGTGCCAGCTACGGCGGAGGTAGAGCGGACTCCTACGAGCAGTACTTC; V: TRBV18; size: NA; J: TRBJ2-7; D: NA
CDR3: CASSVGDSTYEQYF; DNA: TGTGCCAGCAGCGTAGGGGACAGTACCTACGAGCAGTACTTC; V: TRBV9; size: NA; J: TRBJ2-7; D: TRBD1
CDR3: CATSDPGQSTDTQYF; DNA: TGTGCCACCAGTGATCCCGGACAGAGCACAGATACGCAGTATTTT; V: TRBV24-1; size: NA; J: TRBJ2-3; D: NA
CDR3: CASSASGTGTGELFF; DNA: TGCGCCAGCAGCGCCTCCGGGACAGGAACCGGGGAGCTGTTTTTT; V: TRBV5-1; size: NA; J: TRBJ2-2; D: TRBD1
CDR3: CASSSGGVRVSQETQYF; DNA: TGTGCCAGCAGCTCGGGGGGTGTTAGGGTCAGTCAAGAGACCCAGTACTTC; V: TRBV5-4; size: NA; J: TRBJ2-5; D: TRBD2
CDR3: CASSSADSRSYGYTF; DNA: TGTGCCAGCAGTTCCGCCGACTCTAGGAGCTATGGCTACACCTTC; V: TRBV7-9; size: NA; J: TRBJ1-2; D: NA
CDR3: CASSERSRGWDTEAFF; DNA: TGTGCCAGCAGTGAAAGGAGCAGGGGTTGGGACACTGAAGCTTTCTTT; V: TRBV6-1; size: NA; J: TRBJ1-1; D: NA
CDR3: CSVVSGSRISEQYF; DNA: TGCAGCGTTGTAAGCGGGAGTAGGATCTCCGAGCAGTACTTC; V: TRBV29-1; size: NA; J: TRBJ2-7; D: TRBD2
CDR3: CSVDGTGVNEQFF; DNA: TGCAGCGTTGACGGGACAGGGGTCAATGAGCAGTTCTTC; V: TRBV29-1; size: NA; J: TRBJ2-1; D: TRBD1
CDR3: CASSKARANYGYTF; DNA: TGTGCCAGCAGCAAAGCGAGAGCTAACTATGGCTACACCTTC; V: TRBV21-1; size: NA; J: TRBJ1-2; D: NA
CDR3: CASSVFIDTEAFF; DNA: TGTGCCAGCAGCGTTTTCATTGACACTGAAGCTTTCTTT; V: TRBV9; size: NA; J: TRBJ1-1; D: NA
CDR3: CASSQALASRERTYEQYF; DNA: TGCGCCAGCAGCCAAGCCCTCGCTTCGCGGGAGAGAACCTACGAGCAGTACTTC; V: TRBV4-3; size: NA; J: TRBJ2-7; D: TRBD2
CDR3: CASSTQGGTFSRPEKLFF; DNA: TGTGCCAGCAGCACACAGGGTGGGACCTTTTCGCGGCCTGAAAAACTGTTTTTT; V: TRBV7-2; size: NA; J: TRBJ1-4; D: NA
CDR3: CASSLEGASNQPQHF; DNA: TGTGCCAGCAGCTTAGAGGGGGCGAGCAATCAGCCCCAGCATTTT; V: TRBV11-2; size: NA; J: TRBJ1-5; D: NA
CDR3: CASSLDRVFSPLHF; DNA: TGTGCCAGCAGCTTAGACAGGGTTTTTTCACCCCTCCACTTT; V: TRBV11-2; size: few; J: TRBJ1-6; D: NA
CDR3: CASSLVTGATNEKLFF; DNA: TGTGCCAGCAGCTTAGTAACAGGGGCAACTAATGAAAAACTGTTTTTT; V: TRBV7-2; size: NA; J: TRBJ1-4; D: TRBD1
CDR3: CATSGVGGPTDTQYF; DNA: TGTGCCACCAGTGGGGTTGGAGGGCCCACAGATACGCAGTATTTT; V: TRBV24-1; size: NA; J: TRBJ2-3; D: NA